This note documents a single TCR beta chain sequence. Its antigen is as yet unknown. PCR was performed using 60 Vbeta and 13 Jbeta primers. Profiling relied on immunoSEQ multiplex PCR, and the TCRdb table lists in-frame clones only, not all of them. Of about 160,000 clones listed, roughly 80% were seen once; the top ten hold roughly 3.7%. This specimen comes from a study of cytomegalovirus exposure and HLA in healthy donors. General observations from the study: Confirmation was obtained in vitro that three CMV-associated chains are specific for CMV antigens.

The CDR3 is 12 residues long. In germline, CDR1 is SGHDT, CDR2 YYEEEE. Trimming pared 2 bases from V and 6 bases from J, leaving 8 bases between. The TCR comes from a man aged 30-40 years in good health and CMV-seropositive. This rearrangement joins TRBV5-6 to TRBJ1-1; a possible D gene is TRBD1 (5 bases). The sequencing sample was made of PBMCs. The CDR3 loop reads CASSFRGAEAFF. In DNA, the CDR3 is TGTGCCAGCAGCTTTAGGGGTGCTGAAGCTTTCTTT.